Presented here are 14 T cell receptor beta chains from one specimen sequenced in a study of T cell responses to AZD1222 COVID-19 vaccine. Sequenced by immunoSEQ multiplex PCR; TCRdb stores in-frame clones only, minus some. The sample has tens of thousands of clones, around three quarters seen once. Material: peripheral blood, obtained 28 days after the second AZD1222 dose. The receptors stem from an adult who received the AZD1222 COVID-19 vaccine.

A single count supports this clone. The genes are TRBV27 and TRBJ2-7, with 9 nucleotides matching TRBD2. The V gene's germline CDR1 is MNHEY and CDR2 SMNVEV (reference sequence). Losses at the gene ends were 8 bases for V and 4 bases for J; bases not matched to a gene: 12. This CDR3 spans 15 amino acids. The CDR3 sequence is CASRLIAGARYEQYF. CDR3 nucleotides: TGTGCCAGCCGGCTGATAGCGGGAGCAAGGTACGAGCAGTACTTC.

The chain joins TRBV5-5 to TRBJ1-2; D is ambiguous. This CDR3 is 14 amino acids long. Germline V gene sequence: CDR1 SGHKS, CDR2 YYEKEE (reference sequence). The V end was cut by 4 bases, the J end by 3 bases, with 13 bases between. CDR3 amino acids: CASSLAGSDYGYTF. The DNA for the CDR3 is TGTGCCAGCAGCCTCGCCGGGTCTGACTATGGCTACACCTTC.

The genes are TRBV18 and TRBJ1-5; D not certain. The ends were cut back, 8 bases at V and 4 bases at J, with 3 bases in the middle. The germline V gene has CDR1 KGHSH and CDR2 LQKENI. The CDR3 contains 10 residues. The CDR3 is CASVNQPQHF. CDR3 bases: TGTGCCAGCGTGAATCAGCCCCAGCATTTT. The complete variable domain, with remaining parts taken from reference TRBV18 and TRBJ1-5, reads NAGVMQNPRHLVRRRGQEARLRCSPMKGHSHVYWYRQLPEEGLKFMVYLQKENIIDESGMPKERFSAEFPKEGPSILRIQQVVRGDSAAYFCASVNQPQHFGDGTRLSIL.

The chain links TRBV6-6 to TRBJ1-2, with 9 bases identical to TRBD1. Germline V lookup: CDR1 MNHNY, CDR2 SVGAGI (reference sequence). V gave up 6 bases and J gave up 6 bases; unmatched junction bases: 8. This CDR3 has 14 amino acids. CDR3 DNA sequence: TGTGCCAGCAGCTACAGGGGGCAAGTCAATGGCTACACCTTC. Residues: CASSYRGQVNGYTF.

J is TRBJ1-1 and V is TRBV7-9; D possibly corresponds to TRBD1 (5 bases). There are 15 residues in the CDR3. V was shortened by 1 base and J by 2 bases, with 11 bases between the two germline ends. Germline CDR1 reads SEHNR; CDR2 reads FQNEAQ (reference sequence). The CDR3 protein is CASSLGGTANTEAFF. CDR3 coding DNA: TGTGCCAGCAGCTTAGGGGGGACGGCCAACACTGAAGCTTTCTTT.

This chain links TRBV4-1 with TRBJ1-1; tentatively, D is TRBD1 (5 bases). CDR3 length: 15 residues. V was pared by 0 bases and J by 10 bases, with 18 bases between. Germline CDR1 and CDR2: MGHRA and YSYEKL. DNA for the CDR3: TGCGCCAGCAGCCAAGAAACGGGGGTTAAGCAGGTAGCTTTCTTT. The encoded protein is CASSQETGVKQVAFF.

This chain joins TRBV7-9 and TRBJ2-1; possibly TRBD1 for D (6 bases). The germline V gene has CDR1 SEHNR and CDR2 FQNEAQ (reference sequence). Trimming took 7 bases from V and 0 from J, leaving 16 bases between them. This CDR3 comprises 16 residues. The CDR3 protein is CASTTQGFSSYNEQFF. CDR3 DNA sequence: TGTGCCAGCACAACACAGGGCTTCAGCTCCTACAATGAGCAGTTCTTC.

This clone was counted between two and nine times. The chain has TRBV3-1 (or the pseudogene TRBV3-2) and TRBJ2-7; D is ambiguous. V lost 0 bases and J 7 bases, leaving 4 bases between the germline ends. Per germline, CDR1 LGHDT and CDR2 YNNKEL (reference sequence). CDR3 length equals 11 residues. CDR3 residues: CASSQEGEQYF. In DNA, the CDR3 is TGTGCCAGCAGCCAAGAGGGGGAGCAGTACTTC.

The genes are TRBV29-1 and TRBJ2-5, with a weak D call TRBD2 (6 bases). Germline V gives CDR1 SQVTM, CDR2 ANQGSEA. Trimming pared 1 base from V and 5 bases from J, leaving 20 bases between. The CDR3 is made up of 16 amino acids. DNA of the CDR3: TGCAGCGTTGAAGTCTCGGCTAGCGACCCAGGGGAGACCCAGTACTTC. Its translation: CSVEVSASDPGETQYF.

The DNA of the CDR3 is TGTGCCAGCAGGACATCTTGGGGGGCCAGCTCCTATAATTCACCCCTCCACTTT. Encoded protein: CASRTSWGASSYNSPLHF. J is TRBJ1-6 and V is TRBV27, with D possibly being TRBD1 (6 bases). CDR1 MNHEY and CDR2 SMNVEV come from the germline V gene (reference sequence). V dropped 6 bases and J dropped 0 bases, with 18 bases sitting between them. The CDR3 is 18 amino acids.

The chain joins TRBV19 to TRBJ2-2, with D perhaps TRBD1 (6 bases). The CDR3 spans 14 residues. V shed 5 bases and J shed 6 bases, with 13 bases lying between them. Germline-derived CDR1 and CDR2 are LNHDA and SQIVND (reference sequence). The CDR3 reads CASSPDSRPGELFF. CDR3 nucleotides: TGTGCCAGTAGTCCGGACAGTAGACCCGGGGAGCTGTTTTTT.

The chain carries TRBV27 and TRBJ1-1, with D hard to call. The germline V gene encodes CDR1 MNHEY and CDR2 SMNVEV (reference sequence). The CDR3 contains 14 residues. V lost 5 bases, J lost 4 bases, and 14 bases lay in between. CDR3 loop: CASSPIGSGTEAFF. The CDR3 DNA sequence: TGTGCCAGCAGTCCGATTGGGTCGGGCACTGAAGCTTTCTTT.

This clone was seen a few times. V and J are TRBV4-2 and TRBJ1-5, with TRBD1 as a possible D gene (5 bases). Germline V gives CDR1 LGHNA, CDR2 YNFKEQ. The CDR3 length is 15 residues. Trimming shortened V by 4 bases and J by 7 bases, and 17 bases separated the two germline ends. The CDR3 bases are TGTGCCAGCAGCCGCGGCGGGGGAACTGAACAGCCCCAGCATTTT. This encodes CASSRGGGTEQPQHF.

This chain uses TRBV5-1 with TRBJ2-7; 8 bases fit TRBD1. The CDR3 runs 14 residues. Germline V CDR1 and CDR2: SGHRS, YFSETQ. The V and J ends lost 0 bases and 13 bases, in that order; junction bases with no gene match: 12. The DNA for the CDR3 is TGCGCCAGCAGCTTGGGACAGGGGAGCACGAGCGGATACTTC. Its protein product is CASSLGQGSTSGYF.